The rows below give T cell receptor beta chains drawn from one sample of a study of cytomegalovirus exposure and HLA in healthy donors. Repertoires were generated with immunoSEQ multiplex PCR, while TCRdb's copy carries only in-frame clones and drops some. The sample has tens of thousands of clones; around 72% are singletons. The sequenced material came from PBMCs. All receptors come from a middle-aged woman in good health and CMV-seropositive. Both conserved end residues are trimmed from each CDR3. A row's size may be missing; if present it is once, few, many or a size class.

TRBV4-1 . ASSQPRTGYNEQF
TRBV15 . ATSRPGGPQEDTQY
TRBV5-1 . ASSLNGGGDTQY
TRBV4-1 . ASSQGTGLSNQPQH
TRBV5-1 . ASSLGPENTGELF
TRBV5-1 . ASSLLAEEHRELF
TRBV6-4 medium-sized ASSPTGNYGYT
TRBV5-5 few ASSLRGGEFEQY
TRBV4-2 . ASSQDPGGARGYT
TRBV4-1 . ASSLGQGPSTGANVLT
TRBV10-3 few AISESGSHNEQF